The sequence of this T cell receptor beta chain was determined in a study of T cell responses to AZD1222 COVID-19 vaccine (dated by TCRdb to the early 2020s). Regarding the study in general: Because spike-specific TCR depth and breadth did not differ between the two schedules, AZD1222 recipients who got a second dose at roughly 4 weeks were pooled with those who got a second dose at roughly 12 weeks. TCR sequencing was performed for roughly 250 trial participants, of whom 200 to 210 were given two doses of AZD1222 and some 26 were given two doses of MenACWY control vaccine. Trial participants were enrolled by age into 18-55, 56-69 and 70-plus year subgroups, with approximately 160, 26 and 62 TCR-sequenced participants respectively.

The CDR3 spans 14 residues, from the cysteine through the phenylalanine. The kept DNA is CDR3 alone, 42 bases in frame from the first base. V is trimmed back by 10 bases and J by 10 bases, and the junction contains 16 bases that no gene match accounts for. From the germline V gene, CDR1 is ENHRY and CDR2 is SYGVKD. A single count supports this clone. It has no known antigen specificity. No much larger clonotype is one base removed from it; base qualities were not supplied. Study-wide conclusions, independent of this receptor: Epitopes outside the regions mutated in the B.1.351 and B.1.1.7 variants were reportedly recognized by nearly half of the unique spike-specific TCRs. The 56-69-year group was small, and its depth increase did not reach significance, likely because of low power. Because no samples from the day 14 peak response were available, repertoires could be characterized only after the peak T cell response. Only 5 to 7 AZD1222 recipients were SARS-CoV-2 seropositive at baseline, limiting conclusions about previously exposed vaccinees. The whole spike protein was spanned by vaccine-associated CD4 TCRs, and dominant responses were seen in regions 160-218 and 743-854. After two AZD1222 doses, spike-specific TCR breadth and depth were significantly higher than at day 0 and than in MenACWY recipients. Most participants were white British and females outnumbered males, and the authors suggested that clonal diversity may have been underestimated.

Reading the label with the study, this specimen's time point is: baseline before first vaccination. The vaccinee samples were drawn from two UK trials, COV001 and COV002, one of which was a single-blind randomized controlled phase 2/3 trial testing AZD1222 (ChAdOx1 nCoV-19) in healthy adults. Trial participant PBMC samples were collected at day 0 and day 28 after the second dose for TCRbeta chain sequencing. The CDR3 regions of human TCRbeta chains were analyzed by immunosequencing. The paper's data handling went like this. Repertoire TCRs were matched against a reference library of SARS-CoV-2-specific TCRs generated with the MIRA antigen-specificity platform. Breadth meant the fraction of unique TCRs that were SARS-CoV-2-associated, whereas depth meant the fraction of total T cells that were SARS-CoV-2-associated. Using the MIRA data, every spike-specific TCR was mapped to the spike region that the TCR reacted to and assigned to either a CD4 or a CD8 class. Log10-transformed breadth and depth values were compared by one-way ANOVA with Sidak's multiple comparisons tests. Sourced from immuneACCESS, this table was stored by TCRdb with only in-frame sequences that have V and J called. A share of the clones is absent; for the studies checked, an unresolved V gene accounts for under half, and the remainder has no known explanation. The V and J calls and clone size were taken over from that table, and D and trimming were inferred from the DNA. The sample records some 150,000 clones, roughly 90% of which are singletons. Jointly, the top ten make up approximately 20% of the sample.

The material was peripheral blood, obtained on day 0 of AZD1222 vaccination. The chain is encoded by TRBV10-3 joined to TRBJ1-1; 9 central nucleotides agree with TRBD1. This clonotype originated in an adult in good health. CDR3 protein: CASTPGTGLGVAFF. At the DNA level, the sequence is TGTGCCAGCACCCCCGGGACAGGGCTTGGAGTAGCTTTCTTT.